This T cell receptor (beta chain) was recovered during a study of identical twins. Study results and caveats: Cord blood beta clonotypes that were abundant carried fewer insertions, and memory repertoires showed no such trend.

A note on this clonotype: The antigen remains undetermined.

Via MiXCR, TCRdb re-called the 5' RACE reads, giving one row per CDR3 protein. The data contain 450,000 or so distinct CDR3 sequences, approximately 14% of them singletons. The CDR3 contains 16 residues. The V gene's germline CDR1 is SGHVS and CDR2 FQNEAQ. V shed 5 bases and J 6 bases; nucleotides not matched to a gene: 13. This sample was also put to use in a study of yellow fever vaccine responses in identical twins.

The chain combines TRBV7-8 with TRBJ2-5, with 9 bases lining up with TRBD2. The source material was CD4+ T cells sorted from blood. The sequence derives from a woman aged 18-30 years in good health. In nucleotides, the CDR3 is TGTGCCAGCAGCGCGGGAGGGCCGAACCCACTCCAGACCCAGTACTTC. Translating it yields CASSAGGPNPLQTQYF.